These 11 T cell receptor beta chains came from one sample sequenced in a study of T cells in Graves' hyperthyroidism and ophthalmopathy. Amplification of TCR beta CDR3 regions used RNA as the template. When the TCR CDR3 underwent first-round RT-PCR, the HTBI primer set was used. From the multiplex PCR reads, TCRdb called clonotypes with MiXCR, one entry per CDR3 protein. This sample has about 420,000 distinct CDR3 sequences; 15% to 19% occur once, and the top ten carry about 7.7%. The specimen was blood. These receptors were obtained from a woman in her late teens or twenties with Graves' hyperthyroidism.

This chain uses TRBV4-1 with TRBJ1-4; no clear D gene. Germline CDR1 reads MGHRA; CDR2 reads YSYEKL. V lost 0 bases to trimming and J lost 8 bases, with 16 bases between them. CDR3 length: 16 residues. The chain's CDR3 is CASSQDPGRQPEKLFF. In DNA form, the CDR3 reads TGCGCCAGCAGCCAAGATCCTGGCAGGCAGCCCGAAAAACTGTTTTTT.

In this sample, this clonotype turned up many times. The chain recombines TRBV10-1 with TRBJ1-1; TRBD1 matches at 7 bases. Germline V gene lookup returns CDR1 WNHNN and CDR2 SYGVQD (reference sequence). The trim removed 3 bases at V and 5 bases at J, leaving 3 bases unmatched. The CDR3 covers 13 residues. Here the CDR3 reads CASSDRGWTEAFF. In nucleotides, the CDR3 is TGCGCCAGCAGTGACAGGGGGTGGACTGAAGCTTTCTTT.

The CDR3 protein is CSASGQGSQETQYF. The CDR3 nucleotides read TGCAGTGCTAGCGGGCAAGGGTCCCAAGAGACCCAGTACTTC. The rearrangement links TRBV20-1 to TRBJ2-5; no clear D. Per germline, CDR1 DFQATT and CDR2 SNEGSKA (reference sequence). The CDR3 loop spans 14 amino acids. With 3 bases removed from V and 1 base from J, the gap between germline ends came to 12 bases.

This chain connects TRBV2 to TRBJ2-1; the match to TRBD2 covers 7 bases. Per germline, CDR1 SNHLY and CDR2 FYNNEI. V trimming: 2 bases; J trimming: 3 bases; junction bases outside the gene matches: 4. The CDR3 is made up of 15 amino acids. CDR3 bases: TGTGCCAGCAGTGAAAGGGCTAGCGGCTACAATGAGCAGTTCTTC. It codes for CASSERASGYNEQFF.

At least ten counts were recorded for this clonotype. The gene calls are TRBV6-5 and TRBJ2-7; 8 bases are shared with TRBD2. Germline CDR1 is MNHEY and CDR2 is SVGAGI. The J segment lost 3 bases and the V segment lost 0 bases, leaving 13 bases of the junction unmatched. The CDR3 contains 18 residues. For the CDR3, the DNA is TGTGCCAGCAGTTACTCAGCCCGTGGAGCGGGGGCCATCTACGAGCAGTACTTC. It is translated as CASSYSARGAGAIYEQYF.

This clonotype has more than one count but fewer than ten. The V call is TRBV4-2, the J call TRBJ2-1, with 7 bases identical to TRBD2. This CDR3 comprises 17 residues. From germline, CDR1 is LGHNA and CDR2 YNFKEQ. V shed 0 bases and J 4 bases; nucleotides not matched to a gene: 9. The CDR3 nucleotides read TGTGCCAGCAGCCAAGATACCCGATCTAGCGGATACAATGAGCAGTTCTTC. Its protein product is CASSQDTRSSGYNEQFF.

This clonotype was counted at least ten times. The V gene is TRBV10-3, the J gene TRBJ1-1; 7 nucleotides line up with TRBD1. V was pared by 5 bases and J by 1 base, with 16 bases of the junction left unmatched. In germline, CDR1 is ENHRY, CDR2 SYGVKD. The CDR3 loop spans 18 amino acids. CDR3 loop: CAISTPGQPEGPNTEAFF. Written as DNA, the CDR3 is TGTGCCATCAGTACCCCGGGACAGCCAGAGGGGCCGAACACTGAAGCTTTCTTT.

This clonotype was counted ten times or more. The rearrangement links TRBV6-1 to TRBJ2-7; 7 bases align to TRBD1. The CDR3 runs 16 residues. Trimming cost V 5 bases and J 5 bases; bases outside gene matches: 15. Per the germline V gene, CDR1 is MNHNS and CDR2 is SASEGT. CDR3 sequence (DNA): TGTGCCAGCAGTCAGACAGGGTACGGGCGTTACGACGAGCAGTACTTC. Translation: CASSQTGYGRYDEQYF.

Many counts were recorded for this clonotype. This CDR3 is CASSQDFRQIDYGYTF. In DNA form, the CDR3 reads TGTGCCAGCAGCCAAGACTTCCGACAGATCGACTATGGCTACACCTTC. This chain links TRBV3-1 with TRBJ1-2, with a possible D match to TRBD1 (5 bases). This CDR3 region has 16 residues. CDR1 is LGHDT and CDR2 is YNNKEL in the germline V gene (reference sequence). V was trimmed by 0 bases and J by 3 bases, leaving 14 bases between them.

A word on this clonotype: A read error may explain this, as a much larger clone is one base away. This rearrangement joins TRBV7-3 to TRBJ2-4, with 9 bases aligning to TRBD1. CDR1 is SGHTA and CDR2 is FQGTGA in the germline V gene. The CDR3 runs 13 residues. The CDR3 region is CASSQQGANIRYF. CDR3 bases: TGTGCCAGCAGTCAACAGGGGGCAAACATTCGGTACTTC.

This clonotype showed up many times. This sequence joins TRBV20-1 and TRBJ1-4; D gene unclear. The V gene's germline CDR1 is DFQATT and CDR2 SNEGSKA (reference sequence). The germline V and J ends were trimmed by 7 bases and 7 bases, with 10 bases remaining between them. The CDR3 contains 11 residues. The chain's CDR3 is CSVRFSEKLFF. The CDR3 DNA follows: TGCAGTGTCAGGTTCAGTGAAAAACTGTTTTTT.